This TCR beta chain stems from a study of molecular identifiers for immune sequencing clone quantification. General observations from the study: Spiked TCR RNA from one Jurkat cell reportedly showed up when mixed among one million naive cells. Effector cells kept over 97% of their molecules in clones above 20 RNA copies, while naive cells kept under 1% there.

About this clonotype itself: Its target is unknown.

Preparation of the bulk TCR libraries relied on previously described methods and listed TCR primers. TCRdb ran MiXCR on the PCR reads and lists one entry per CDR3 protein. The data contain under 350,000 distinct CDR3 sequences, 24% of them singletons. Researchers sorted naive CD8 T cells as cells that were CD8+CD4-CCR7+CD45RA+. There are 19 residues in the CDR3. Germline V gives CDR1 SEHNR, CDR2 FQNEAQ (reference sequence). The ends lost 4 bases at V and 2 bases at J; junction bases unmatched: 14. Sequenced sample: naive CD8+ T cells from blood, with Jurkat cell RNA spiked in. Subset of the sample: FACS-sorted CD8+CD4-CCR7+CD45RA+ naive T cells. The rearrangement links TRBV7-9 to TRBJ1-6; 7 bases match TRBD1. The sequence derives from a human donor in good health. Some libraries in this study had Jurkat cell RNA spiked in. The CDR3 spells CASSSGLDRDDTYNSPLHF. CDR3 coding DNA: TGTGCCAGCAGCTCAGGTCTCGACAGGGACGATACCTATAATTCACCCCTCCACTTT.